This passage covers 30 T cell receptor beta chains from one sample sequenced in a study of cytomegalovirus exposure and HLA in healthy donors. The PCR contained 60 Vbeta and 13 Jbeta primers. Method: immunoSEQ multiplex PCR; TCRdb's copy keeps in-frame clones and lacks some. Counted here are roughly 130,000 clones, more than 80% occurring once; the ten biggest clones make up 1%. Sample: PBMCs. These receptors all come from a man aged 40-49 years in good health and CMV-seronegative.

In this sample, this clone turned up a few times. The chain recombines TRBV9 with TRBJ1-5; the D is unclear. CDR3 length equals 13 residues. The V gene's germline CDR1 is SGDLS and CDR2 YYNGEE. The V end lost 4 bases, the J end lost 2 bases, and 7 bases lay between the germline ends. The DNA for the CDR3 is TGTGCCAGCAGCCCCTTAGGCAATCAGCCCCAGCATTTT. Residues: CASSPLGNQPQHF.

The rearrangement links TRBV6-4 to TRBJ2-6; unclear D gene. The ends were cut back, 0 bases at V and 3 bases at J, with 9 bases in the middle. The CDR3 runs 16 residues. The germline CDR1 and CDR2 sequences are MRHNA and SNTAGT. The CDR3 protein is CASSDSLAVGANVLTF. The CDR3 DNA reads as TGTGCCAGCAGTGACTCGTTGGCGGTTGGGGCCAACGTCCTGACTTTC.

Only a few counts were recorded for this clone. The V call is TRBV10-3, the J call TRBJ1-5; maybe TRBD1 (5 bases). Trimming pared 0 bases from V and 15 bases from J, leaving 21 bases between. The germline V gene encodes CDR1 ENHRY and CDR2 SYGVKD. The CDR3 runs 15 residues. Here the CDR3 reads CAISESAVQGVGGHF. For the CDR3, the DNA is TGTGCCATCAGTGAGTCTGCCGTCCAGGGTGTCGGGGGGCATTTT.

The chain uses TRBV13 and TRBJ2-5, with D possibly matching TRBD2 (5 bases). Trimming shortened V by 5 bases and J by 5 bases, and 12 bases separated the two germline ends. The V gene's germline CDR1 is PRHDT and CDR2 FYEKMQ (reference sequence). The CDR3 is 13 amino acids. The CDR3 spells CASSARGWETQYF. For the CDR3, the DNA is TGTGCCAGCAGCGCCCGAGGGTGGGAGACCCAGTACTTC.

There are a few counts of this clone. The CDR3 loop is CASSEGGAGAETQYF. In DNA, the CDR3 is TGTGCCAGCAGTGAAGGGGGGGCGGGAGCAGAGACCCAGTACTTC. The chain recombines TRBV2 with TRBJ2-5, with D possibly TRBD2 on 7 matching bases. Trimming pared 1 base from V and 4 bases from J, leaving 13 bases between. In germline, CDR1 is SNHLY, CDR2 FYNNEI. The CDR3 is 15 amino acids.

The V gene is TRBV5-1, the J gene TRBJ2-3; D is ambiguous. CDR1 and CDR2 (germline): SGHRS, YFSETQ. V was clipped by 4 bases and J by 1 base, with 13 bases between them. CDR3 size: 15 residues. CDR3 DNA sequence: TGCGCCAGCAGCCCTGCGTCGGAGCGCACAGATACGCAGTATTTT. Encoded protein: CASSPASERTDTQYF.

J is TRBJ1-1 and V is TRBV21-1. TRBV21-1 is annotated as a pseudogene. This CDR3 is 19 amino acids long. The CDR3 DNA is TGTGCCAGCAGCAAAGGGTCGGGAGAGGACGGAAGGATGAACACTGAAGCTTTCTTT. It codes for CASSKGSGEDGRMNTEAFF.

This clone was recorded only once. This chain uses TRBV2 with TRBJ1-3; no clear D gene. The germline V gene has CDR1 SNHLY and CDR2 FYNNEI. The CDR3 loop spans 11 amino acids. Trimming took 7 bases from V and 14 from J, leaving 15 bases between them. The CDR3 reads CASKAEQYVYF. The CDR3 coding sequence is TGTGCCAGCAAAGCGGAGCAGTACGTATATTTT.

The rearrangement joins TRBV5-1 to TRBJ2-7; 7 bases match TRBD1. The CDR3 has 14 amino acids. Germline lookup yields CDR1 SGHRS and CDR2 YFSETQ. V lost 2 bases, J lost 3 bases, and 5 bases stayed unmatched. Here the CDR3 reads CASSFRQGYYEQYF. DNA of the CDR3: TGCGCCAGCAGCTTCCGACAGGGCTACTACGAGCAGTACTTC.

Here the CDR3 reads CASSPRQGAVYGYTF. As DNA, the CDR3 is TGTGCCAGCTCACCGAGACAGGGGGCTGTCTATGGCTACACCTTC. V is TRBV18 and J is TRBJ1-2; 10 bases fit TRBD1. Germline loops: CDR1 KGHSH, CDR2 LQKENI. The CDR3 consists of 15 residues. J gave up 4 bases and V 3 bases, and 5 bases lay outside the gene matches.

The V gene is TRBV7-2, the J gene TRBJ2-2; D unresolved. V shed 1 base and J shed 5 bases, with 5 bases lying between them. The length of the CDR3 is 13 residues. Germline V lookup: CDR1 SGHTA, CDR2 FQGNSA. The CDR3 DNA reads TGTGCCAGCAGCTTAGTCGCGACCGGGGAGCTGTTTTTT. Translated, it gives CASSLVATGELFF.

V gene TRBV29-1 combines with J gene TRBJ2-1; no clear D. The CDR3 length is 15 residues. The V gene's germline CDR1 is SQVTM and CDR2 ANQGSEA. Trimming took off 1 base at V and 3 bases at J, with 13 bases between the two ends. The CDR3 is CSVEVGPHYYNEQFF. The CDR3, as DNA: TGCAGCGTTGAAGTGGGTCCGCACTACTACAATGAGCAGTTCTTC.

The V and J genes are TRBV9 and TRBJ2-1; 8 bases are shared with TRBD2. There are 15 residues in the CDR3. Trimming took 0 bases from V and 5 from J; bases not matched to a gene: 4. Per germline, CDR1 SGDLS and CDR2 YYNGEE. CDR3 in amino acids: CASSVDRAGDNEQFF. Here the CDR3 DNA reads TGTGCCAGCAGCGTAGATCGAGCGGGAGACAATGAGCAGTTCTTC.

This rearrangement joins TRBV7-2 to TRBJ2-2; 10 bases are a match to TRBD2. CDR3 length: 16 residues. After removal of 5 bases from V and 4 bases from J, the junction contained 7 bases not matched to a gene. CDR1 SGHTA and CDR2 FQGNSA come from the germline V gene. This chain's CDR3 is CASSPHSGGSTGELFF. The DNA of the CDR3 is TGTGCCAGCAGCCCCCATAGCGGGGGGTCCACCGGGGAGCTGTTTTTT.

V and J are TRBV19 and TRBJ1-1; D is possibly TRBD1 (5 bases). The CDR3 spans 14 residues. Germline V gene data show CDR1 as LNHDA and CDR2 as SQIVND (reference sequence). Between the trimmed V and J ends, which lost 3 bases and 0 bases, there was a span of 8 bases. The CDR3 DNA is TGTGCCAGTAGTATGGGGCAGATGAACACTGAAGCTTTCTTT. Translated, it gives CASSMGQMNTEAFF.

The CDR3 DNA is TGCGCCAGCAGCTTCAGCGGGGGGGCCGGGGAGACCCAGTACTTC. Amino acids: CASSFSGGAGETQYF. The chain carries TRBV5-1 and TRBJ2-5; the match to TRBD2 covers 10 bases. J was trimmed by 5 bases and V by 2 bases; bases with no gene match: 6. Germline V gene sequence: CDR1 SGHRS, CDR2 YFSETQ. This CDR3 spans 15 amino acids.

V usage is TRBV4-1 and J usage is TRBJ1-5; no definite D call. Germline CDR1 reads MGHRA; CDR2 reads YSYEKL. The CDR3 sequence is 13 residues long. Trimming cost V 4 bases and J 4 bases, with 8 bases left between them. The CDR3 nucleotides read TGCGCCAGCAGCCTACAAATAAATCAGCCCCAGCATTTT. Its translation: CASSLQINQPQHF.

The gene calls are TRBV6-1 and TRBJ2-7; 8 nucleotides agree with TRBD1. CDR1 is MNHNS and CDR2 is SASEGT in the germline V gene. The CDR3 runs 15 residues. Trimming at V came to 2 bases and at J to 2 bases, leaving 5 bases not matched to a gene. For the CDR3, the DNA is TGTGCCAGCAGTGAATCCGTGACAGGGGCCTACGAGCAGTACTTC. Translation gives CASSESVTGAYEQYF.

The chain is built from TRBV5-1 and TRBJ1-1, with D possibly matching TRBD1 (6 bases). The CDR3 is 15 amino acids. Trimming stripped 4 bases from V and 1 base from J, with 14 bases between. Germline V gene data show CDR1 as SGHRS and CDR2 as YFSETQ. The CDR3 coding sequence is TGCGCCAGCAGCCTGGCCGGGACACCGAACACTGAAGCTTTCTTT. The encoded protein is CASSLAGTPNTEAFF. The whole variable domain, remainder taken from reference TRBV5-1 and TRBJ1-1, is KAGVTQTPRYLIKTRGQQVTLSCSPISGHRSVSWYQQTPGQGLQFLFEYFSETQRNKGNFPGRFSGRQFSNSRSEMNVSTLELGDSALYLCASSLAGTPNTEAFFGQGTRLTVV.

The CDR3 bases are TGTGCCAGTAGTATGGAACAGGGGGCAGGTCAGCCCCAGCATTTT. Amino acids: CASSMEQGAGQPQHF. The chain couples TRBV19 to TRBJ1-5, with 9 bases that match TRBD1. The CDR3 is 15 amino acids. After removal of 3 bases from V and 6 bases from J, the junction contained 6 bases not matched to a gene. The germline CDR1 and CDR2 sequences are LNHDA and SQIVND (reference sequence).

This chain connects TRBV6-5 to TRBJ2-7, with D possibly TRBD1 on 7 matching bases. Germline V gives CDR1 MNHEY, CDR2 SVGAGI. The CDR3 covers 13 residues. V was pared by 7 bases and J by 3 bases, with 13 bases between. This CDR3 is CASNRQGGYEQYF. DNA for the CDR3: TGTGCCAGCAACCGACAGGGAGGCTACGAGCAGTACTTC.

This sequence joins TRBV7-7 and TRBJ2-5; 7 positions match TRBD2. V trimming: 5 bases; J trimming: 4 bases; junction bases outside the gene matches: 10. The CDR3 covers 15 residues. Germline assignment: CDR1 SSHAT and CDR2 FNYEAQ (reference sequence). In nucleotides, the CDR3 is TGTGCCAGCAGCATGGGGGGGGTATCTGGAGAGACCCAGTACTTC. Protein product: CASSMGGVSGETQYF.

The J gene is TRBJ2-7, the V gene TRBV2, with 8 bases that match TRBD1. Germline V CDR1 and CDR2: SNHLY, FYNNEI. With V trimmed by 6 bases and J by 3 bases, 10 bases remained unmatched. This CDR3 has 15 amino acids. DNA of the CDR3: TGTGCCAGCAGACCAGGACAGGGACCCTTCTACGAGCAGTACTTC. Encoded protein: CASRPGQGPFYEQYF. The variable domain in full, completed from reference TRBV2 and TRBJ2-7, reads EPEVTQTPSHQVTQMGQEVILRCVPISNHLYFYWYRQILGQKVEFLVSFYNNEISEKSEIFDDQFSVERPDGSNFTLKIRSTKLEDSAMYFCASRPGQGPFYEQYFGPGTRLTVT.

The chain links TRBV19 to TRBJ2-5, with 7 bases identical to TRBD1. Trimming removed 3 bases from V and 6 bases from J; junction bases left unmatched: 4. CDR3 length: 13 amino acids. Germline V lookup: CDR1 LNHDA, CDR2 SQIVND (reference sequence). The CDR3 sequence is CASSIDRDKTQYF. The CDR3 region has the DNA TGTGCCAGTAGTATCGACAGGGACAAGACCCAGTACTTC.

The chain links TRBV7-2 to TRBJ2-5; TRBD1 might be the D (6 bases). The J call may be wrong; the DNA end is better matched by TRBJ2-7. The V gene's germline CDR1 is SGHTA and CDR2 FQGNSA. This CDR3 is 13 amino acids long. CDR3 residues: CASSLGQNYEQYF. In nucleotides, the CDR3 is TGTGCCAGCAGCCTAGGACAGAACTACGAGCAGTACTTC.

The rearrangement links TRBV7-2 to TRBJ1-2; TRBD1 agrees at 7 bases. Per germline, CDR1 SGHTA and CDR2 FQGNSA. The CDR3 is made up of 13 amino acids. Trimming cost V 5 bases and J 4 bases; bases outside gene matches: 4. The DNA for the CDR3 is TGTGCCAGCAGCCAGACAGGGCGCTATGGCTACACCTTC. Encoded protein: CASSQTGRYGYTF.

Notes on this clone: Mismatch with germline at one junction end may stem from a read error. The gene calls are TRBV11-2 and TRBJ1-3; possible D gene TRBD1, 6 bases. Germline-derived CDR1 and CDR2 are SGHAT and FQNNGV. The CDR3 contains 15 residues. CDR3 DNA sequence: TGTGCCAGCAGCCCCGACAGGTCTACTGGGAACACCATATATTTT. Protein sequence: CASSPDRSTGNTIYF.

The chain couples TRBV6-5 to TRBJ1-1; 10 nucleotides line up with TRBD1. Germline V gives CDR1 MNHEY, CDR2 SVGAGI. The CDR3 runs 13 residues. V lost 7 bases to trimming and J lost 6 bases; unmatched junction nucleotides: 5. Here the CDR3 DNA reads TGTGCCAGCACTAGACAGGGGGCAGCTGAAGCTTTCTTT. This translates into CASTRQGAAEAFF.

The chain has TRBV29-1 and TRBJ1-2; a possible D gene is TRBD1 (5 bases). Trimming stripped 4 bases from V and 3 bases from J, with 9 bases between. Germline lookup yields CDR1 SQVTM and CDR2 ANQGSEA. CDR3 length equals 12 residues. CDR3: CSVGGGYYGYTF. CDR3 nucleotides: TGCAGCGTTGGGGGGGGGTACTATGGCTACACCTTC.

The chain couples TRBV7-2 to TRBJ2-1; 11 nucleotides line up with TRBD2. The CDR3 contains 16 residues. The J segment lost 7 bases and the V segment lost 4 bases, leaving 9 bases of the junction unmatched. Germline lookup yields CDR1 SGHTA and CDR2 FQGNSA. The CDR3 DNA sequence: TGTGCCAGCAGCTCCCTTAGCGGGAGGGCCTTTAATGAGCAGTTCTTC. Amino acids: CASSSLSGRAFNEQFF. The full variable domain, rest sourced from reference TRBV7-2 and TRBJ2-1, is GAGVSQSPSNKVTEKGKDVELRCDPISGHTALYWYRQSLGQGLEFLIYFQGNSAPDKSGLPSDRFSAERTGGSVSTLTIQRTQQEDSAVYLCASSSLSGRAFNEQFFGPGTRLTVL.